The rows below give T cell receptor beta chains drawn from one sample of a study of blood T cell repertoires in COVID-19. The data were produced by immunoSEQ multiplex PCR, yet TCRdb's version contains in-frame clones alone and is incomplete. The data hold about 370,000 clones, with around nine tenths observed a single time. The sample consisted of PBMCs or T cells enriched from blood (not recorded which). Receptors originate from a woman aged 25 to 45 who had recovered from COVID-19. The conserved cysteine and the conserved F or W are not part of the CDR3 here. The order of the fields is V gene, CDR3 protein.

v_gene: TRBV27
CDR3aa: ASSFLASNQPQH

v_gene: TRBV6-5
CDR3aa: ASRMIGVNTEAF

v_gene: TRBV3-1/TRBV3-2
CDR3aa: ASSPEYRDFYNEQF

v_gene: TRBV18
CDR3aa: ASSTGGYEDGYT

v_gene: TRBV5-1
CDR3aa: ASSQGAEAF

v_gene: TRBV4-3
CDR3aa: ASSLGVEGTGELF

v_gene: TRBV30
CDR3aa: AWSPLAGVQLVADTQY

v_gene: TRBV7-2
CDR3aa: ASSLSAGTGTDTQY

v_gene: TRBV5-6
CDR3aa: ASSLQGPLYEQY

v_gene: TRBV3-1/TRBV3-2
CDR3aa: ASSQGGDTEAF

v_gene: TRBV4-2
CDR3aa: ASSPQLTRQGALSGNTEAF

v_gene: TRBV20-1
CDR3aa: SASLWTSGAITDTQY

v_gene: TRBV7-8
CDR3aa: ASSLAPLETQY

v_gene: TRBV27
CDR3aa: ASSLLTAMNTEAF

v_gene: TRBV5-4
CDR3aa: ASQRRQGGGTEAF

v_gene: TRBV6-5
CDR3aa: ASSYSSGTNEQF

v_gene: TRBV18
CDR3aa: ASSPLQGNEQF

v_gene: TRBV7-9
CDR3aa: ASSLRTGAGNEKLF

v_gene: TRBV21-1
CDR3aa: ASLERGLAGELF

v_gene: TRBV19
CDR3aa: ASSWGGTGLGSYGYT

v_gene: TRBV28
CDR3aa: ASSLWRTDYGYT

v_gene: TRBV11-3
CDR3aa: ASSLDGAGYNEQF

v_gene: TRBV19
CDR3aa: ASSDYSSSYEQY

v_gene: TRBV30
CDR3aa: AWRIQGAHEQF

v_gene: TRBV10-3
CDR3aa: AISESRDRIQETQY

v_gene: TRBV12-5
CDR3aa: ASGPWANTQY

v_gene: TRBV11-2
CDR3aa: ASSLVTGVLGNEQF

v_gene: TRBV7-9
CDR3aa: ASSPPGRAVEQY

v_gene: TRBV7-8
CDR3aa: ASSLVWAGNTEAF

v_gene: TRBV5-1
CDR3aa: ASSDGGYGYT

v_gene: TRBV13
CDR3aa: ASSQGGELYEQY

v_gene: TRBV15
CDR3aa: ATSRAGTPDEKLF

v_gene: TRBV10-1
CDR3aa: ASSVVARESANTGELF

v_gene: TRBV2
CDR3aa: ASSREDRGNTIY

v_gene: TRBV28
CDR3aa: ASSPTREGPEQY

v_gene: TRBV24-1
CDR3aa: ATSDQGQGGSNEQF

v_gene: TRBV7-3
CDR3aa: ASSFGERYEQY

v_gene: TRBV18
CDR3aa: ASSPGTGENSPLH

v_gene: TRBV27
CDR3aa: ASSPLTSGRTTPEF

v_gene: TRBV19
CDR3aa: ASSIRKGAVTEAF

v_gene: TRBV5-4
CDR3aa: ASSSFAEYEQY

v_gene: TRBV7-2
CDR3aa: ASRRTTGANYGYT

v_gene: TRBV7-3
CDR3aa: ASSLDGGSYNEQF

v_gene: TRBV5-5
CDR3aa: ASRGLAGANTGELF

v_gene: TRBV6-5
CDR3aa: ASARWGLLALTQY

v_gene: TRBV5-1
CDR3aa: ASSLGQVLGDTQY

v_gene: TRBV7-9
CDR3aa: ASSQGHIMNTEAF

v_gene: TRBV6-5
CDR3aa: ASEGDYQPQH